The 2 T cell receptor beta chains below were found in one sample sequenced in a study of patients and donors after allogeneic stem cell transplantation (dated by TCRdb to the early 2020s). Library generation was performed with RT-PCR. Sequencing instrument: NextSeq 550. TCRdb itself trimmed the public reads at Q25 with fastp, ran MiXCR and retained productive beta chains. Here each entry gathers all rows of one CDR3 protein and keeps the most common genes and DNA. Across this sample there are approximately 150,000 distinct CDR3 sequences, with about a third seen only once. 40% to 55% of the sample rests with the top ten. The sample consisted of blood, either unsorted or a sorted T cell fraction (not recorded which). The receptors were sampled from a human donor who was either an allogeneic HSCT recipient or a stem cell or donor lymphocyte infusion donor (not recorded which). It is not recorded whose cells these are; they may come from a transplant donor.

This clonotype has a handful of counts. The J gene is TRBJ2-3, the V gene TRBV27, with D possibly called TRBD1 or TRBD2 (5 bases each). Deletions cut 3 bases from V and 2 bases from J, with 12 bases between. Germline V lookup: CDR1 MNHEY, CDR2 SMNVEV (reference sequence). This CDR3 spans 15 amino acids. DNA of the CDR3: TGTGCCAGCAGTTTCGGGGCAGCGGCCACAGATACGCAGTATTTT. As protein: CASSFGAAATDTQYF.

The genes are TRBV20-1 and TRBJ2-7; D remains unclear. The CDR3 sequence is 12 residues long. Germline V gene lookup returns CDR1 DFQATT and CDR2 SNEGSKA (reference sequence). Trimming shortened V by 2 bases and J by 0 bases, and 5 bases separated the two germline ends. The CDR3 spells CSARQDSYEQYV. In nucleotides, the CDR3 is TGCAGTGCTAGACAGGACTCCTACGAGCAGTACGTC.